The 21 T cell receptor beta chains below were found in one sample sequenced in a study of shared clonotypes between healthy human individuals. Repertoires were generated with immunoSEQ multiplex PCR, while TCRdb's copy carries only in-frame clones and drops some. The table has 450,000 to 500,000 clones, approximately 81% seen once. Sample: PBMCs. The receptors derive from a woman between 40 and 50 years old in good health. Some clones in this sample may be carry-over from other donors' samples.

The V gene is TRBV11-2, the J gene TRBJ2-7; the match to TRBD2 covers 11 bases. This CDR3 region has 16 residues. After removal of 6 bases from V and 3 bases from J, the junction contained 10 bases not matched to a gene. Germline V gene lookup returns CDR1 SGHAT and CDR2 FQNNGV. This CDR3 is CASRGLAGPPGYEQYF. The CDR3 nucleotides are TGTGCCAGCAGAGGACTAGCGGGCCCTCCGGGCTACGAGCAGTACTTC. The full variable domain, completed using reference TRBV11-2 and TRBJ2-7, is EAGVAQSPRYKIIEKRQSVAFWCNPISGHATLYWYQQILGQGPKLLIQFQNNGVVDDSQLPKDRFSAERLKGVDSTLKIQPAKLEDSAVYLCASRGLAGPPGYEQYFGPGTRLTVT.

Points on this clone: A far larger clone is just one base off, so this is likely a read error. This chain links TRBV7-2 with TRBJ1-2, with D uncertain. The CDR3 totals 15 residues. Germline values: CDR1 SGHTA, CDR2 FQGNSA. The V end was cut by 2 bases, the J end by 3 bases, with 13 bases between. As DNA, the CDR3 is TGTGCCAGCAGCTTACAAATCGCAGCACACTATGGCTACACCTTC. Translated: CASSLQIAAHYGYTF.

This sequence joins TRBV6-5 and TRBJ1-5; D might be TRBD1 (5 bases). Per the germline V gene, CDR1 is MNHEY and CDR2 is SVGAGI. Trimming removed 6 bases at V and 5 bases at J, with 11 bases between. There are 13 residues in the CDR3. This CDR3 is CASRRRADQPQHF. The CDR3 DNA reads as TGTGCCAGCAGGCGCAGGGCGGATCAGCCCCAGCATTTT.

This clone was observed a single time. The chain joins TRBV5-4 to TRBJ2-5, with 14 bases that match TRBD2. CDR1 and CDR2 from the germline V gene are SGHNT and YYREEE (reference sequence). After removal of 4 bases from V and 2 bases from J, the junction contained 7 bases not matched to a gene. This CDR3 is 17 amino acids long. The CDR3 region is CASSGGTSGSGQETQYF. In DNA form, the CDR3 reads TGTGCCAGCAGCGGCGGGACTAGCGGGAGCGGGCAAGAGACCCAGTACTTC.

About this clone: A junction end diverges from the germline sequence, so it may reflect a read error. The V and J genes are TRBV9 and TRBJ1-4; D not certain. The germline gives CDR1 SGDLS, CDR2 YYNGEE. This CDR3 has 14 amino acids. The chain's CDR3 is CASSPRVTNERLFF. The CDR3 DNA reads TGTGCCAGCAGCCCCCGGGTCACTAATGAAAGACTGTTTTTT.

This clone was observed once. V and J are TRBV6-6 and TRBJ2-2; TRBD1 matches 8 bases. The CDR3 is 15 residues long. Trimming at V came to 5 bases and at J to 3 bases, leaving 5 bases not matched to a gene. Per the germline V gene, CDR1 is MNHNY and CDR2 is SVGAGI (reference sequence). This CDR3 reads CASSQGASDTGELFF. DNA of the CDR3: TGTGCCAGCAGTCAGGGGGCTTCGGACACCGGGGAGCTGTTTTTT.

The CDR3 DNA sequence: TGCGCCAGCAGCCAAACCGGGACAGCCTCTTGGTACGAGCAGTACTTC. This translates into CASSQTGTASWYEQYF. The rearrangement joins TRBV4-1 to TRBJ2-7; 7 positions match TRBD1. The CDR3 is 16 residues long. V was pared by 2 bases and J by 4 bases, with 11 bases of the junction left unmatched. Per germline, CDR1 MGHRA and CDR2 YSYEKL.

This chain joins TRBV5-1 and TRBJ1-1, with no clear D. The V gene lost 0 bases and the J gene lost 0 bases, with 9 bases spanning the gap. The CDR3 totals 15 residues. Germline V lookup: CDR1 SGHRS, CDR2 YFSETQ. This CDR3 is CASSLDQALNTEAFF. The CDR3 DNA is TGCGCCAGCAGCTTGGATCAGGCCCTGAACACTGAAGCTTTCTTT.

The chain combines TRBV23-1 with TRBJ2-2, with D perhaps matching TRBD2 (5 bases). TRBV23-1 is an open reading frame, and its role is uncertain. V lost 4 bases and J 1 base, leaving 16 bases between the germline ends. The CDR3 is 17 residues long. The CDR3 reads CASSRRGSSENTGELFF. CDR3 coding DNA: TGCGCCAGCAGTCGACGGGGTAGTAGCGAGAACACCGGGGAGCTGTTTTTT.

The rearrangement links TRBV28 to TRBJ2-5; 14 positions agree with TRBD2. From germline, CDR1 is MDHEN and CDR2 SYDVKM. The CDR3 extends over 17 amino acids. The V gene end was trimmed by 6 bases and the J gene end by 2 bases; junction bases not matched to a gene: 8. The CDR3 spells CASRTSGRAGFQETQYF. The CDR3 region has the DNA TGTGCCAGCAGGACTAGCGGGAGGGCCGGGTTTCAAGAGACCCAGTACTTC.

This chain links TRBV6-1 with TRBJ1-4; 7 positions agree with TRBD1. With 7 bases clipped from V and 7 bases from J, the junction kept 9 bases outside the gene matches. CDR1 is MNHNS, CDR2 SASEGT, per germline. This CDR3 spans 14 amino acids. The CDR3: CASKNRGPGEKLFF. The CDR3 DNA sequence: TGTGCCAGCAAAAACAGGGGCCCGGGTGAAAAACTGTTTTTT.

The chain combines TRBV5-1 with TRBJ2-5, with a possible D match to TRBD1 (7 bases). V was trimmed by 3 bases and J by 5 bases, leaving 20 bases between them. This CDR3 is built from 16 residues. Germline CDR1 SGHRS, CDR2 YFSETQ. The CDR3 region has the DNA TGCGCCAGCAGCTCCGATTTGTGGCAGGGGGGTGAGACCCAGTACTTC. Amino acids: CASSSDLWQGGETQYF.

With respect to this clone: At the DNA level, this CDR3 is encoded by other sequences in the same sample as well. J is TRBJ2-5 and V is TRBV7-9; D is undetermined. This CDR3 has 13 residues. V shed 6 bases and J shed 5 bases, with 13 bases lying between them. Germline V gene lookup returns CDR1 SEHNR and CDR2 FQNEAQ (reference sequence). The CDR3 reads CASSPTGRETQYF. The CDR3 region has the DNA TGTGCCAGCAGTCCGACGGGTCGGGAGACCCAGTACTTC.

Points on this clone: This same CDR3 is encoded by further DNA sequences in the sample. This rearrangement joins TRBV9 to TRBJ2-5; the D gene is possibly TRBD2 (6 bases). Germline assignment: CDR1 SGDLS and CDR2 YYNGEE. Trimming took 0 bases from V and 4 from J, leaving 10 bases between them. The CDR3 totals 14 residues. In DNA, the CDR3 is TGTGCCAGCAGCGTAGGTGGAGGGAGAGAGACCCAGTACTTC. Encoded protein: CASSVGGGRETQYF.

As to this clone: A far larger clone lies a single base away; this is likely a read error. Within the sample, other DNA sequences also encode this same CDR3. The V and J genes are TRBV7-9 and TRBJ2-5; D remains ambiguous. The better agreement between TRBJ2-7 and the DNA end casts doubt on the J call. The CDR3 covers 13 residues. The V gene's germline CDR1 is SEHNR and CDR2 FQNEAQ (reference sequence). The CDR3 DNA follows: TGTGCTAGCAGCTTTGGCCCAACCGGCGAGCAGTACTTC. This translates into CASSFGPTGEQYF.

Points on this clone: A far bigger clonotype differs at one base, so this is likely a read error. Other nucleotide sequences from this sample produce the same CDR3. The chain has TRBV30 and TRBJ2-3, with TRBD1 identical over 9 bases. The V gene end was trimmed by 0 bases and the J gene end by 4 bases; junction bases not matched to a gene: 2. Germline V gene sequence: CDR1 GTSNPN, CDR2 SVGIG (reference sequence). The CDR3 spans 14 residues. CDR3: CAWSVTGGPDTQYF. DNA of the CDR3: TGTGCCTGGAGTGTCACAGGGGGCCCAGATACGCAGTATTTT.

The chain is built from TRBV7-6 and TRBJ1-4; 7 nucleotides match TRBD1. The CDR3 consists of 16 residues. The trim removed 1 base at V and 10 bases at J, leaving 12 bases unmatched. Germline CDR1 and CDR2: SGHVS and FNYEAQ. This CDR3 reads CASSLDSPTGRRKLFF. The CDR3 DNA reads as TGTGCCAGCAGCTTAGATAGTCCGACAGGGAGGCGAAAACTGTTTTTT.

The chain joins TRBV9 to TRBJ1-4, with a tentative D call TRBD1 (6 bases). Germline assignment: CDR1 SGDLS and CDR2 YYNGEE. The length of the CDR3 is 16 residues. The germline V and J ends were trimmed by 4 bases and 7 bases, with 20 bases remaining between them. CDR3 in DNA: TGTGCCAGCAGCAGAGGGGGAGGGACAAGGGGTGAAAAACTGTTTTTT. It specifies CASSRGGGTRGEKLFF.

This clone has just one count. The rearrangement joins TRBV19 to TRBJ2-2; no clear D. From germline, CDR1 is LNHDA and CDR2 SQIVND (reference sequence). CDR3 length: 14 residues. Trimming took off 5 bases at V and 5 bases at J, with 12 bases between the two ends. CDR3 bases: TGTGCCAGTAGTTTTAGTGGGAATACCGGGGAGCTGTTTTTT. Its translation: CASSFSGNTGELFF.

Concerning this clone itself: The junction departs from the called germline gene at one end, perhaps through a read error. The rearrangement links TRBV7-3 to TRBJ2-7; D gene uncertain. Germline V gene data show CDR1 as SGHTA and CDR2 as FQGTGA. This CDR3 spans 13 amino acids. This chain's CDR3 is CASSQVAYYEQYF. The DNA for the CDR3 is TGCGCCAGCAGCCAAGTAGCTTACTACGAGCAGTACTTC.

With respect to this clone: This likely stems from a read error, as it lies one base from a far larger clone. The same CDR3 can be traced to other DNA sequences in this sample. This chain connects TRBV27 to TRBJ1-2; TRBD1 agrees at 7 bases. From germline, CDR1 is MNHEY and CDR2 SMNVEV (reference sequence). This CDR3 comprises 13 residues. CDR3 amino acids: CASSSYRGLGYTF. CDR3 nucleotides: TGTGCCAGCAGTTCTTACAGGGGACTTGGCTATACCTTC.